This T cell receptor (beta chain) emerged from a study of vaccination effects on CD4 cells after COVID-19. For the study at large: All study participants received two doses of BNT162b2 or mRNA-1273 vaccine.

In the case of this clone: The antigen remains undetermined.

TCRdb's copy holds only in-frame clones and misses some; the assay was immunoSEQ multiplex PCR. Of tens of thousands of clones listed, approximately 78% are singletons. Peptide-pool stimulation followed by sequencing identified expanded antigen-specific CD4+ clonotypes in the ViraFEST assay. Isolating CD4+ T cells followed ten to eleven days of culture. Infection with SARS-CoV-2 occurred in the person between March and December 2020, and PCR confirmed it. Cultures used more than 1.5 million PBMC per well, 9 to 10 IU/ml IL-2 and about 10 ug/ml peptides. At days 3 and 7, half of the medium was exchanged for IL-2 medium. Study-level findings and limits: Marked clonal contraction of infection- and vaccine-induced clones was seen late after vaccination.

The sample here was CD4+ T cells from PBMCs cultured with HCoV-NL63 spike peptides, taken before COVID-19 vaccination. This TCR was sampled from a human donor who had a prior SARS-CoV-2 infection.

CDR3 sequence: CASSRDQTGVGEQFF. In nucleotides, the CDR3 is TGCGCCAGCAGCCGGGATCAGACAGGGGTCGGTGAGCAGTTCTTC. The V call is TRBV5-1, the J call TRBJ2-1, with 8 bases matching TRBD1. The CDR3 is 15 amino acids. From germline, CDR1 is SGHRS and CDR2 YFSETQ. The V and J ends lost 4 bases and 9 bases, in that order; junction bases with no gene match: 12.